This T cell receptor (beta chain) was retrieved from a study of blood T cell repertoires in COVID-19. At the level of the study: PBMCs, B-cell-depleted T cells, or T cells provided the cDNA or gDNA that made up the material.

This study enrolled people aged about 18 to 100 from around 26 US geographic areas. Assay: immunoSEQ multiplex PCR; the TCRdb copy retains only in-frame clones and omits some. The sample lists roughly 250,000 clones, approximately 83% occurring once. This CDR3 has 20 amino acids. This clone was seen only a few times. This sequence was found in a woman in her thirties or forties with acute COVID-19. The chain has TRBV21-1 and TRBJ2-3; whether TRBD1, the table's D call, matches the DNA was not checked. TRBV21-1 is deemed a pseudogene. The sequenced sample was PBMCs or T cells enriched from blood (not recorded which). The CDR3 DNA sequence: TGTGCCAGCAGCAAAGGGCGAAGGTTACACCACAGGGTTTCCACAGATACGCAGTATTTT. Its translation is CASSKGRRLHHRVSTDTQYF.